Presented here are 30 T cell receptor beta chains from one specimen sequenced in a study of shared clonotypes between healthy human individuals. Assay used: immunoSEQ multiplex PCR; TCRdb lists only in-frame clones, some missing. Among approximately 1.5 million clones listed, approximately 98.5% were seen once. The sequenced material came from naive CD4+ T cells sorted from blood. Subset given: CD45RA+ positively selected. The receptors stem from a man aged 30 to 39 in good health.

The gene calls are TRBV23-1 and TRBJ2-5; TRBD1 might be the D (6 bases). TRBV23-1 is classed as an ORF, of uncertain function. V lost 5 bases and J lost 10, with 14 bases in between. CDR3 length: 12 residues. CDR3 nucleotides: TGCGCCAGCAGTACAGGGCCATTCGACCAGTACTTC. Residues: CASSTGPFDQYF.

V usage is TRBV6-5 and J usage is TRBJ2-7; D uncertain. V lost 2 bases to trimming and J lost 0 bases, with 14 bases between them. The V gene's germline CDR1 is MNHEY and CDR2 SVGAGI. This CDR3 spans 16 amino acids. The CDR3 nucleotides are TGTGCCAGCAGTTACCGCCGGTTTAGGAGCTCCTACGAGCAGTACTTC. Translation gives CASSYRRFRSSYEQYF.

DNA of the CDR3: TGTGCCAGCAGCCAAGATTTTTTAGGGCAGAGCTCCTACAATGAGCAGTTCTTC. Encoded protein: CASSQDFLGQSSYNEQFF. This rearrangement joins TRBV14 to TRBJ2-1, with D hard to call. V lost 0 bases and J 0 bases, leaving 15 bases between the germline ends. Germline CDR1 is SGHDN and CDR2 is FVKESK. The CDR3 loop spans 18 amino acids.

This rearrangement joins TRBV7-6 to TRBJ2-2, with D perhaps TRBD2 (6 bases). The germline CDR1 and CDR2 sequences are SGHVS and FNYEAQ. The CDR3 spans 19 residues. The V end was cut by 2 bases, the J end by 0 bases, with 19 bases between. The CDR3 DNA sequence: TGTGCCAGCAGCTTACTTATCTCCGGCGGGACCACGAACACCGGGGAGCTGTTTTTT. Protein: CASSLLISGGTTNTGELFF.

This chain connects TRBV25-1 to TRBJ1-2; D might be TRBD1 (5 bases). CDR1 is MGHDK and CDR2 is SYGVNS in the germline V gene. Trimming removed 6 bases at V and 2 bases at J, with 13 bases between. The CDR3 contains 14 residues. The CDR3 spells CASRGRSSNYGYTF. The CDR3 nucleotides are TGTGCCAGCAGGGGACGGTCGTCCAACTATGGCTACACCTTC.

The DNA for the CDR3 is TGTGCCAGCAGCTTAGAGACAGGGTTGCCCTACAATGAGCAGTTCTTC. Translation: CASSLETGLPYNEQFF. This chain links TRBV7-8 with TRBJ2-1, with 7 bases that match TRBD1. Trimming took 1 base from V and 2 from J; bases not matched to a gene: 5. Germline V gives CDR1 SGHVS, CDR2 FQNEAQ. This CDR3 is 16 amino acids long.

V is TRBV27 and J is TRBJ1-2, with 7 bases lining up with TRBD1. There are 12 residues in the CDR3. V lost 10 bases and J lost 8; bases outside the gene matches: 10. The V gene's germline CDR1 is MNHEY and CDR2 SMNVEV (reference sequence). In nucleotides, the CDR3 is TGTGCCACCGCCGACAGGGTTGGCGGCTACACCTTC. This sequence encodes CATADRVGGYTF.

The rearrangement links TRBV4-1 to TRBJ1-1; possibly TRBD1 for D (5 bases). Germline CDR1 reads MGHRA; CDR2 reads YSYEKL. CDR3 length: 14 amino acids. The V end lost 0 bases, the J end lost 10 bases, and 15 bases lay between the germline ends. The CDR3 reads CASSQDSQGLVAFF. CDR3 bases: TGCGCCAGCAGCCAAGATTCCCAGGGATTGGTAGCTTTCTTT.

The chain couples TRBV28 to TRBJ1-1; 7 bases align to TRBD1. Germline V gene lookup returns CDR1 MDHEN and CDR2 SYDVKM. After removal of 6 bases from V and 0 bases from J, the junction contained 7 bases not matched to a gene. The CDR3 has 15 amino acids. The CDR3 spells CASRQNRGLNTEAFF. DNA of the CDR3: TGTGCCAGCAGACAAAACAGGGGCCTGAACACTGAAGCTTTCTTT.

The J gene is TRBJ1-5, the V gene TRBV5-5, with D perhaps matching TRBD1 (5 bases). Trimming shortened V by 2 bases and J by 5 bases, and 8 bases separated the two germline ends. The CDR3 runs 13 residues. Germline V gene lookup returns CDR1 SGHKS and CDR2 YYEKEE (reference sequence). CDR3 in DNA: TGTGCCAGCAGCTTATCGGGGGATCAGCCCCAGCATTTT. This sequence encodes CASSLSGDQPQHF.

The rearrangement links TRBV6-4 to TRBJ2-7; 7 bases are a match to TRBD1. The CDR3 spans 15 residues. Germline values: CDR1 MRHNA, CDR2 SNTAGT. V shed 4 bases and J 4 bases; nucleotides not matched to a gene: 10. Here the CDR3 DNA reads TGTGCCAGCAGTGCAACGCCGGGACAGAGTTACGAGCAGTACTTC. This codes for CASSATPGQSYEQYF.

J is TRBJ2-7 and V is TRBV10-2; 12 bases fit TRBD2. V shed 7 bases and J 5 bases; nucleotides not matched to a gene: 9. The CDR3 is made up of 15 amino acids. Germline V gives CDR1 WSHSY, CDR2 SAAADI. CDR3 coding DNA: TGCGCCAGCACCCCGACTAGCGGGAGACCCCACGAGCAGTACTTC. The encoded protein is CASTPTSGRPHEQYF.

The rearrangement joins TRBV11-2 to TRBJ2-1; no clear D gene. The germline CDR1 and CDR2 sequences are SGHAT and FQNNGV. The CDR3 runs to 16 residues. V gave up 6 bases and J gave up 0 bases, with 15 bases separating them. CDR3 amino acids: CASRKGLADSYNEQFF. In DNA form, the CDR3 reads TGTGCCAGCAGAAAAGGGCTGGCAGACTCCTACAATGAGCAGTTCTTC.

This clone showed up just once. The J gene is TRBJ1-2, the V gene TRBV5-1; 8 nucleotides line up with TRBD1. The V and J ends lost 4 bases and 6 bases, in that order; junction bases with no gene match: 5. The CDR3 has 13 amino acids. The germline gives CDR1 SGHRS, CDR2 YFSETQ. The CDR3 here is CASSGQGLDGYTF. CDR3 DNA sequence: TGCGCCAGCAGCGGACAGGGTCTAGATGGCTACACCTTC.

This clone was detected only once. Distinct nucleotide sequences in the sample also encode this CDR3. The chain has TRBV5-1 and TRBJ2-3; tentatively, D is TRBD2 (6 bases). From germline, CDR1 is SGHRS and CDR2 YFSETQ. Trimming removed 0 bases at V and 4 bases at J, with 6 bases between. This CDR3 has 13 residues. CDR3 sequence reads: CASSLAGADTQYF. CDR3 DNA: TGCGCCAGCAGCTTGGCGGGAGCAGATACGCAGTATTTT.

Worth noting for this clone: The CDR3 end shows no conserved phenylalanine or tryptophan, and so a read error is likely. Because the CDR3's place on the DNA is in doubt, the DNA is left out and the CDR3 is given as listed by TCRdb. The J gene is TRBJ2-7, the V gene TRBV12-2; the table names TRBD1, a call not compared with the DNA. TRBV12-2 is labeled a pseudogene. The CDR3 contains 13 residues when both ends are counted. The CDR3 sequence is CASRLAHYSQGSI.

The chain couples TRBV5-1 to TRBJ2-3; possible D gene TRBD1, 5 bases. The germline CDR1 and CDR2 sequences are SGHRS and YFSETQ. The CDR3 loop spans 15 amino acids. The V end lost 4 bases, the J end lost 1 base, and 13 bases lay between the germline ends. The CDR3 sequence is CASSGQGHGTDTQYF. For the CDR3, the DNA is TGCGCCAGCAGCGGACAAGGTCATGGCACAGATACGCAGTATTTT.

Of note for this clone: This same CDR3 is encoded by further DNA sequences in the sample. The rearrangement joins TRBV6-4 to TRBJ1-5, with D unresolved. From germline, CDR1 is MRHNA and CDR2 SNTAGT. The CDR3 loop spans 14 amino acids. Between the trimmed V and J ends, which lost 3 bases and 2 bases, there was a span of 8 bases. The CDR3 spells CASSEVGGNQPQHF. Here the CDR3 DNA reads TGTGCCAGCAGTGAGGTCGGGGGCAATCAGCCCCAGCATTTT.

The V and J genes are TRBV7-2 and TRBJ1-2, with D unresolved. Trimming took 2 bases from V and 5 from J, leaving 6 bases between them. The CDR3 is made up of 12 amino acids. CDR1 and CDR2 (germline): SGHTA, FQGNSA. In DNA, the CDR3 is TGTGCCAGCAGCTTATCGTCGTATGGCTACACCTTC. Protein: CASSLSSYGYTF.

V usage is TRBV6-6 and J usage is TRBJ2-4; 7 bases align to TRBD2. Trimming cost V 6 bases and J 3 bases; bases outside gene matches: 11. CDR3 length equals 16 residues. Per germline, CDR1 MNHNY and CDR2 SVGAGI (reference sequence). In DNA, the CDR3 is TGTGCCAGCAGAGACACCCGGGACTATTACAAAAACATTCAGTACTTC. This encodes CASRDTRDYYKNIQYF.

This clone was counted once. J is TRBJ1-1 and V is TRBV15; D is undetermined. The CDR3 spans 20 residues. Trimming stripped 0 bases from V and 1 base from J, with 24 bases between. Germline CDR1 LNHNV, CDR2 YYDKDF (reference sequence). The CDR3 DNA follows: TGTGCCACCAGCAGAGATCCTTCCCTTACCCCGACCTGGGGGAACACTGAAGCTTTCTTT. Its protein product is CATSRDPSLTPTWGNTEAFF.

The chain employs TRBV25-1 and TRBJ1-3, with TRBD1 as a possible D gene (5 bases). CDR1 and CDR2 from the germline V gene are MGHDK and SYGVNS. V was cut by 5 bases and J by 3 bases, with 11 bases left in between. The CDR3 is 14 amino acids. CDR3 coding DNA: TGTGCCAGCAGTTTTACAGGATATGGAAACACCATATATTTT. Amino acid sequence: CASSFTGYGNTIYF. Drawing the rest from reference TRBV25-1 and TRBJ1-3, the complete variable domain is EADIYQTPRYLVIGTGKKITLECSQTMGHDKMYWYQQDPGMELHLIHYSYGVNSTEKGDLSSESTVSRIRTEHFPLTLESARPSHTSQYLCASSFTGYGNTIYFGEGSWLTVV.

The J gene is TRBJ2-1, the V gene TRBV18; D not certain. CDR3 length: 13 residues. The V gene lost 0 bases and the J gene lost 9 bases, with 9 bases spanning the gap. The germline CDR1 and CDR2 sequences are KGHSH and LQKENI. The CDR3 loop reads CASSPPSFGEQFF. The CDR3 DNA follows: TGTGCCAGCTCACCACCTAGTTTCGGTGAGCAGTTCTTC.

The CDR3 region has the DNA TGTGCCAGCACCCCAGGGTACACCTCTAATGAAAAACTGTTTTTT. Encoded protein: CASTPGYTSNEKLFF. V and J are TRBV7-2 and TRBJ1-4; tentatively, D is TRBD1 (5 bases). The CDR3 is made up of 15 amino acids. Per the germline V gene, CDR1 is SGHTA and CDR2 is FQGNSA. V was pared by 7 bases and J by 3 bases, with 15 bases between. Looking up the rest from reference TRBV7-2 and TRBJ1-4 gives the full variable domain: GAGVSQSPSNKVTEKGKDVELRCDPISGHTALYWYRQSLGQGLEFLIYFQGNSAPDKSGLPSDRFSAERTGGSVSTLTIQRTQQEDSAVYLCASTPGYTSNEKLFFGSGTQLSVL.

The chain links TRBV25-1 to TRBJ2-1, with TRBD2 matching over 13 bases. The CDR3 covers 13 residues. The germline CDR1 and CDR2 sequences are MGHDK and SYGVNS. The trim removed 8 bases at V and 7 bases at J, leaving 2 bases unmatched. The CDR3 nucleotides read TGTGCCAGCCGGACTAGCGGGAGTAATGAGCAGTTCTTC. Translated: CASRTSGSNEQFF.

The chain recombines TRBV5-4 with TRBJ2-1; weak D call: TRBD1 (5 bases). CDR1 SGHNT and CDR2 YYREEE come from the germline V gene (reference sequence). V lost 0 bases and J lost 7, with 14 bases in between. This CDR3 has 15 amino acids. The CDR3 sequence: CASSLDSGLRNEQFF. The CDR3 nucleotides read TGTGCCAGCAGCTTGGACTCAGGGCTAAGGAATGAGCAGTTCTTC.

The chain couples TRBV28 to TRBJ1-3, with TRBD1 identical over 7 bases. The CDR3 covers 16 residues. Germline assignment: CDR1 MDHEN and CDR2 SYDVKM. Trimming at V came to 5 bases and at J to 0 bases, leaving 7 bases not matched to a gene. CDR3 loop: CASSPRTGDSGNTIYF. The CDR3 bases are TGTGCCAGCAGTCCCCGGACAGGCGACTCTGGAAACACCATATATTTT.

This sequence joins TRBV5-4 and TRBJ2-3; D is perhaps TRBD1 or TRBD2 (6 bases each). V was clipped by 0 bases and J by 2 bases, with 13 bases between them. Germline V gene lookup returns CDR1 SGHNT and CDR2 YYREEE (reference sequence). The CDR3 runs 16 residues. CDR3: CASSLAIGGPTDTQYF. The CDR3 DNA follows: TGTGCCAGCAGCTTGGCCATTGGGGGGCCCACAGATACGCAGTATTTT.

The chain joins TRBV5-1 to TRBJ2-5; 7 nucleotides align to TRBD1. V shed 5 bases, J shed 5 bases, and the junction held 6 bases outside the gene matches. The CDR3 runs 13 residues. Germline CDR1 is SGHRS and CDR2 is YFSETQ. The CDR3 DNA sequence: TGCGCCAGCAGTACAGGGGCCGGGGAGACCCAGTACTTC. Translated: CASSTGAGETQYF.

This chain uses TRBV28 with TRBJ2-2, with a tentative D call TRBD1 (5 bases). CDR3 size: 15 residues. V lost 3 bases, J lost 7 bases, and 15 bases lay in between. The germline V gene has CDR1 MDHEN and CDR2 SYDVKM. The DNA for the CDR3 is TGTGCCAGCAGTTTCCCCCCGGCAGGGAACGGGGAGCTGTTTTTT. It specifies CASSFPPAGNGELFF.